This TCR beta chain derives from a study of T cell responses to AZD1222 COVID-19 vaccine. This CDR3 is built from 16 residues. The germline gives CDR1 SGHTA, CDR2 FQGNSA. Trimming pared 5 bases from V and 4 bases from J, leaving 19 bases between. Assay: immunoSEQ multiplex PCR; the TCRdb copy retains only in-frame clones and omits some. The sample lists approximately 64,000 clones, over 80% occurring once. The origin of this receptor is an adult who received the MenACWY meningococcal vaccine as a control. The V and J genes are TRBV7-2 and TRBJ2-3; D could derive from TRBD1 or TRBD2 (5 bases each). Sample: peripheral blood, taken 28 days after the second dose of the MenACWY control vaccine. The CDR3 here is CASSRGGTLRSDTQYF. In DNA form, the CDR3 reads TGTGCCAGCAGCCGCGGTGGGACCCTCCGGTCAGATACGCAGTATTTT.